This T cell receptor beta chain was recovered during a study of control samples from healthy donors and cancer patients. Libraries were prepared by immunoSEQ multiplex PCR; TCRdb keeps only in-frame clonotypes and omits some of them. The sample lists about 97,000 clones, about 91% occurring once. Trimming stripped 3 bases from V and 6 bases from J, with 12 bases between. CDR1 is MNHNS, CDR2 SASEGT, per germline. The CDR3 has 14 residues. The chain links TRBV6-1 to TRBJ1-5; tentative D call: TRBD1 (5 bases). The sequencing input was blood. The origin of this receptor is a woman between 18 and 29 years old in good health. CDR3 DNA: TGTGCCAGCAGTGACGGCAGGGAGGGTCAGCCCCAGCATTTT. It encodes CASSDGREGQPQHF.